This T cell receptor beta chain was documented in a study of blood T cell repertoires in COVID-19. Original analysis: From reference gene primer amplification, estimates of nucleated cell counts were derived. Libraries were prepared by immunoSEQ multiplex PCR; TCRdb keeps only in-frame clonotypes and omits some of them. The D gene and trimming were derived from the DNA, and the V and J assignments and clone size from that table. The sample includes around 280,000 clones, around 90% of them seen just once. This study enrolled people aged 18 to 89 from about two dozen US geographic areas. The study assigned cohorts using participant-reported clinical history. The sequenced sample was PBMCs or T cells enriched from blood (not recorded which). The TCR comes from a woman aged 40 to 50 who had recovered from COVID-19.

The CDR3 coding sequence is TGTGCCAGCAGCCAAGCCAGGGATACTGAAGCTTTCTTT. This codes for CASSQARDTEAFF. V is TRBV14 and J is TRBJ1-1; D is possibly TRBD1 (5 bases). The germline V gene has CDR1 SGHDN and CDR2 FVKESK. Trimming removed 1 base at V and 5 bases at J, with 8 bases between. The CDR3 consists of 13 residues.